This TCR beta chain was recovered during a study of blood T cell repertoires in COVID-19. About the study: The samples span acute and convalescent COVID-19 from the United States, Italy and Spain.

The CDR3 length is 16 residues. The V end lost 3 bases, the J end lost 4 bases, and 18 bases lay between the germline ends. The V gene's germline CDR1 is LNHNV and CDR2 YYDKDF (reference sequence). Measured with immunoSEQ multiplex PCR; TCRdb has only the in-frame clones, and not every one. This table has hundreds of thousands of clones, about four fifths appearing once. The chain carries TRBV15 and TRBJ1-2; D perhaps matches TRBD1 (5 bases). Source material: peripheral blood. This clonotype originated in an elderly woman with COVID-19, enrolled during active disease. CDR3 DNA sequence: TGTGCCACCAGCAGCGGGGCGGGAGGATCCCTCTATGGCTACACCTTC. This codes for CATSSGAGGSLYGYTF.